This entry describes one T cell receptor beta chain. No antigen is known for it. The data were produced by immunoSEQ multiplex PCR, yet TCRdb's version contains in-frame clones alone and is incomplete. This sample has tens of thousands of clones, with 70% to 90% found just once. This entry comes from a study of a mutant IDH1 vaccine in newly diagnosed glioma. General observations from the study: Across multiple MHC alleles, roughly 93% of patients had vaccine-induced responses.

Specified time point: week 5, during vaccination. The investigators gave 300 ug of mutant IDH1 20-mer peptide in each vaccine dose, together with topical imiquimod. The sample consisted of PBMCs, taken from a glioma patient whose treatment included an IDH1 peptide vaccine. This clonotype was obtained from a young man with glioma.

The CDR3 sequence is CASLGTGGSNGYTF. CDR3 DNA: TGTGCCAGCCTAGGGACCGGTGGTAGTAATGGCTACACCTTC. The rearrangement uses TRBV6-6 and TRBJ1-2, with a tentative D call TRBD1 (5 bases). V lost 8 bases to trimming and J lost 6 bases, with 19 bases between them. Per the germline V gene, CDR1 is MNHNY and CDR2 is SVGAGI (reference sequence). This CDR3 has 14 amino acids.